The 24 T cell receptor beta chains given below trace back to one sample, sequenced in a study of shared clonotypes between healthy human individuals. This table comes from immunoSEQ multiplex PCR, and its TCRdb copy is limited to in-frame clones, with some not included. The sample records some 660,000 clones, less than 80% being singletons. Sequencing input: memory CD4+ T cells sorted from blood. As for subset: CD45RA-negative fraction. These TCRs come from a woman in her 30s in good health.

The gene calls are TRBV5-6 and TRBJ2-7; D is unresolved. The CDR3 contains 14 residues. Germline loops: CDR1 SGHDT, CDR2 YYEEEE. Trimming cost V 4 bases and J 1 base, with 12 bases left between them. The CDR3 loop is CASSPTRLSYEQYF. In DNA form, the CDR3 reads TGTGCCAGCAGCCCAACACGGTTATCCTACGAGCAGTACTTC.

This clone occurred once. The genes are TRBV7-9 and TRBJ2-5, with D maybe TRBD2 (5 bases). This CDR3 has 12 residues. The germline gives CDR1 SEHNR, CDR2 FQNEAQ (reference sequence). V was cut by 5 bases and J by 2 bases, with 6 bases left in between. The CDR3 sequence: CASSRLQETQYF. CDR3 in DNA: TGTGCCAGCAGCCGACTACAAGAGACCCAGTACTTC.

This clone showed up just a few times. The chain recombines TRBV9 with TRBJ1-4, with D tentatively TRBD1 (6 bases). Germline CDR1 and CDR2: SGDLS and YYNGEE. This CDR3 region has 14 residues. The V and J ends lost 5 bases and 5 bases respectively, with 13 bases between them. The CDR3 DNA is TGTGCCAGCAGTCGGACAGTAACGAATGAAAAACTGTTTTTT. This encodes CASSRTVTNEKLFF. Together with reference TRBV9 and TRBJ1-4, the CDR3 gives the full variable domain: DSGVTQTPKHLITATGQRVTLRCSPRSGDLSVYWYQQSLDQGLQFLIQYYNGEERAKGNILERFSAQQFPDLHSELNLSSLELGDSALYFCASSRTVTNEKLFFGSGTQLSVL.

This clone came up a few times. The rearrangement links TRBV2 to TRBJ2-2, with D perhaps matching TRBD2 (5 bases). Germline V CDR1 and CDR2: SNHLY, FYNNEI. The CDR3 is 15 amino acids. The V and J ends lost 7 bases and 5 bases respectively, with 17 bases between them. CDR3 sequence reads: CASTGYTSGTGELFF. The CDR3 nucleotides are TGTGCCAGCACCGGCTACACCTCGGGGACCGGGGAGCTGTTTTTT. The full variable domain, rest sourced from reference TRBV2 and TRBJ2-2, is EPEVTQTPSHQVTQMGQEVILRCVPISNHLYFYWYRQILGQKVEFLVSFYNNEISEKSEIFDDQFSVERPDGSNFTLKIRSTKLEDSAMYFCASTGYTSGTGELFFGEGSRLTVL.

The chain has TRBV11-2 and TRBJ1-1; a possible D gene is TRBD1 (5 bases). Trimming shortened V by 6 bases and J by 7 bases, and 15 bases separated the two germline ends. The CDR3 consists of 13 residues. Germline assignment: CDR1 SGHAT and CDR2 FQNNGV. CDR3 nucleotides: TGTGCCAGCAGTCAAGGCAGGGCGAATGAAGCTTTCTTT. This encodes CASSQGRANEAFF.

Concerning this clone itself: Other DNA sequences in the sample encode the same CDR3. This chain links TRBV5-1 with TRBJ1-2; 7 bases are shared with TRBD1. The CDR3 extends over 13 amino acids. Looked up from germline, CDR1 is SGHRS and CDR2 is YFSETQ. The trim removed 4 bases at V and 2 bases at J, leaving 2 bases unmatched. Here the CDR3 reads CASSTGQNYGYTF. Here the CDR3 DNA reads TGCGCCAGCAGCACGGGACAGAACTATGGCTACACCTTC.

A single count supports this clone. V gene TRBV7-2 combines with J gene TRBJ1-5, with D perhaps matching TRBD1 (5 bases). Germline CDR1 reads SGHTA; CDR2 reads FQGNSA. Trimming took off 2 bases at V and 0 bases at J, with 8 bases between the two ends. The CDR3 runs 15 residues. CDR3 loop: CASSLRGNSNQPQHF. In DNA form, the CDR3 reads TGTGCCAGCAGCTTAAGGGGAAATAGCAATCAGCCCCAGCATTTT.

The rearrangement joins TRBV2 to TRBJ1-3, with D unclear. Germline CDR1 is SNHLY and CDR2 is FYNNEI. Between the trimmed V and J ends, which lost 2 bases and 0 bases, there was a span of 5 bases. The CDR3 has 14 amino acids. Here the CDR3 DNA reads TGTGCCAGCAGTGAACTCACCTCTGGAAACACCATATATTTT. It specifies CASSELTSGNTIYF.

DNA for the CDR3: TGCGCCAGCAGTGAGTGGGGGCTCACCGGGGAGCTGTTTTTT. Its protein is CASSEWGLTGELFF. The chain couples TRBV10-1 to TRBJ2-2; D possibly corresponds to TRBD1 (6 bases). This CDR3 region has 14 residues. Trimming pared 1 base from V and 4 bases from J, leaving 7 bases between. Per the germline V gene, CDR1 is WNHNN and CDR2 is SYGVQD (reference sequence).

The rearrangement joins TRBV7-8 to TRBJ2-7; 8 positions match TRBD1. This CDR3 has 15 amino acids. Germline V gene lookup returns CDR1 SGHVS and CDR2 FQNEAQ. Trimming at V came to 1 base and at J to 3 bases, leaving 5 bases not matched to a gene. The CDR3 DNA is TGTGCCAGCAGCTTAGGAGTAGGACAGGGCTACGAGCAGTACTTC. As protein: CASSLGVGQGYEQYF.

The rearrangement uses TRBV6-4 and TRBJ2-1; D perhaps matches TRBD1 (6 bases). Germline CDR1 and CDR2: MRHNA and SNTAGT. The CDR3 runs 15 residues. V dropped 3 bases and J dropped 0 bases, with 9 bases sitting between them. CDR3 sequence reads: CASSEDSSSYNEQFF. The CDR3 DNA follows: TGTGCCAGCAGTGAGGACAGCAGCTCCTACAATGAGCAGTTCTTC.

This clone was detected ten times or more. The rearrangement joins TRBV30 to TRBJ2-5, with TRBD1 identical over 12 bases. CDR1 GTSNPN and CDR2 SVGIG come from the germline V gene (reference sequence). The CDR3 totals 12 residues. The J segment lost 3 bases and the V segment lost 8 bases, leaving 1 base of the junction unmatched. This chain's CDR3 is CAGTGGKETQYF. For the CDR3, the DNA is TGTGCCGGGACAGGGGGCAAAGAGACCCAGTACTTC.

This chain uses TRBV10-3 with TRBJ2-1; possibly TRBD1 or TRBD2 for D (5 bases each). The CDR3 length is 16 residues. Germline V gene data show CDR1 as ENHRY and CDR2 as SYGVKD. Trimming cost V 0 bases and J 2 bases, with 11 bases left between them. CDR3 coding DNA: TGTGCCATCAGTGAGTCTGGGGGAATCCCCTACAATGAGCAGTTCTTC. Protein product: CAISESGGIPYNEQFF.

The rearrangement joins TRBV5-3 to TRBJ2-2; the D call may be TRBD1 or TRBD2 (5 bases each). TRBV5-3 is noted as an ORF with a role that remains uncertain. CDR3 length equals 15 residues. With 4 bases removed from V and 3 bases from J, the gap between germline ends came to 13 bases. In DNA form, the CDR3 reads TGTGCCAGAAGCCGCTACCGGGACCACACCGGGGAGCTGTTTTTT. Residues: CARSRYRDHTGELFF.

V is TRBV2 and J is TRBJ2-7, with D hard to call. This CDR3 spans 14 amino acids. V lost 5 bases and J lost 6, with 17 bases in between. Germline V gene sequence: CDR1 SNHLY, CDR2 FYNNEI. In nucleotides, the CDR3 is TGTGCCAGCAGTTACCTCGGGCTAGGTGGCGAGCAGTACTTC. It yields the protein CASSYLGLGGEQYF.

J is TRBJ1-5 and V is TRBV21-1. TRBV21-1 is a known pseudogene. The CDR3 consists of 14 residues. The CDR3 coding sequence is TGTGCCAGCAGTGGACTGGGGAGCAATCAGCCCCAGCATTTT. This codes for CASSGLGSNQPQHF.

This rearrangement joins TRBV27 to TRBJ2-3; D remains ambiguous. The CDR3 loop spans 14 amino acids. Germline V gene sequence: CDR1 MNHEY, CDR2 SMNVEV (reference sequence). V was clipped by 8 bases and J by 3 bases, with 15 bases between them. CDR3 coding DNA: TGTGCCAGCGGATCCCCCGGAACGACAGATACGCAGTATTTT. It specifies CASGSPGTTDTQYF.

The gene calls are TRBV7-6 and TRBJ2-7, with 8 bases aligning to TRBD1. The V gene end was trimmed by 1 base and the J gene end by 2 bases; junction bases not matched to a gene: 4. From germline, CDR1 is SGHVS and CDR2 FNYEAQ. The CDR3 extends over 15 amino acids. In DNA form, the CDR3 reads TGTGCCAGCAGCTTAGAGGGGACAGGACCCTACGAGCAGTACTTC. This gives the protein CASSLEGTGPYEQYF.

This chain links TRBV5-3 with TRBJ2-7; TRBD2 matches at 10 bases. TRBV5-3 is an ORF, with its function uncertain. The V gene end was trimmed by 4 bases and the J gene end by 0 bases; junction bases not matched to a gene: 7. The CDR3 has 16 residues. The CDR3 DNA reads as TGTGCCAGAAGCCCCAGGGAGCGGGAGGGCTCCTACGAGCAGTACTTC. Amino acid sequence: CARSPREREGSYEQYF.

The genes are TRBV28 and TRBJ1-3; D ambiguous. The CDR3 length is 15 residues. V lost 3 bases and J lost 0, with 9 bases in between. The V gene's germline CDR1 is MDHEN and CDR2 SYDVKM. The CDR3 sequence: CASSLGLDSGNTIYF. CDR3 DNA sequence: TGTGCCAGCAGTTTGGGGTTGGACTCTGGAAACACCATATATTTT.

This clone occurred a few times. CDR3 loop: CAWSLGVKFSYGYTF. The CDR3 coding sequence is TGTGCCTGGAGTTTAGGCGTAAAATTCTCCTATGGCTACACCTTC. This chain links TRBV30 with TRBJ1-2; D is uncertain. V was pared by 2 bases and J by 4 bases, with 17 bases between. This CDR3 is 15 amino acids long. Germline V lookup: CDR1 GTSNPN, CDR2 SVGIG (reference sequence).

The rearrangement joins TRBV10-1 to TRBJ2-5; D is uncertain. The closer fit of TRBJ2-7 to the DNA end suggests the J call may be wrong. Germline CDR1 is WNHNN and CDR2 is SYGVQD (reference sequence). CDR3 size: 11 residues. The CDR3 bases are TGCGCCAGCAGTGAGTCGTACGAGCAGTACTTC. It yields the protein CASSESYEQYF.

V and J are TRBV15 and TRBJ2-3, with D uncertain. Trimming pared 0 bases from V and 1 base from J, leaving 8 bases between. This CDR3 region has 15 residues. Germline values: CDR1 LNHNV, CDR2 YYDKDF (reference sequence). CDR3 sequence (DNA): TGTGCCACCAGCAGAGATTCGCCCCGCACAGATACGCAGTATTTT. Translating gives CATSRDSPRTDTQYF.

The chain uses TRBV7-9 and TRBJ2-3; D may correspond to TRBD1 or TRBD2 (5 bases each). V was cut by 1 base and J by 1 base, with 12 bases left in between. The CDR3 is made up of 16 amino acids. The germline V gene has CDR1 SEHNR and CDR2 FQNEAQ (reference sequence). The CDR3 loop is CASSLEFGTGTDTQYF. Here the CDR3 DNA reads TGTGCCAGCAGCTTAGAGTTCGGGACCGGCACAGATACGCAGTATTTT.